These T cell receptor beta chains were read from a single sample in a study of long-term antiretroviral therapy in people with HIV. Method: immunoSEQ multiplex PCR; TCRdb's copy keeps in-frame clones and lacks some. The sample consists of 30,000 or so clones, under 85% of them appearing once. The material sequenced was unsorted PBMCs, taken 3 years after starting antiretroviral therapy. Receptor source: a man between 50 and 59 years old with HIV. CDR3s include the opening cysteine and the closing phenylalanine or tryptophan. The D gene is left open where the match is weak. Only some rows state a clone size, as once, few, many or a class for expanded clones.

CDR3nt | CDR3aa | j_gene | d_gene | v_gene | abundance
TGTGCCAGCGCCTGGCGTGGGGGCACCGGGGAGCTGTTTTTT | CASAWRGGTGELFF | TRBJ2-2 | NA | TRBV27 | NA
TGTGCCAGCAGTGAAGGGGGCAGGGGAAGGTGGGCTGAAGCTTTCTTT | CASSEGGRGRWAEAFF | TRBJ1-1 | NA | TRBV6-1 | few
TGTGCCAGCTCACCAATCCGGGCGAAAGAGACCCAGTACTTC | CASSPIRAKETQYF | TRBJ2-5 | NA | TRBV18 | NA
TGTGCCATCAGGGGACAGGGGCGCGGAAACACCATATATTTT | CAIRGQGRGNTIYF | TRBJ1-3 | TRBD1 | TRBV10-3 | NA
TGTGCCAGCAGCTTAGGGTCGGAAACCTACGAGCAGTACTTC | CASSLGSETYEQYF | TRBJ2-7 | NA | TRBV11-3 | NA
TGCAGTGCTAGTGGGGACACTGAAGCTTTCTTT | CSASGDTEAFF | TRBJ1-1 | NA | TRBV20-1 | NA
TGTGCCAGCAGGGATGATCACAATTGGAACACTGAAGCTTTCTTT | CASRDDHNWNTEAFF | TRBJ1-1 | NA | TRBV6-1 | NA
TGTGCCAGTAGTACCCCGGAGTATCCTCGGGAGCAGTACTTC | CASSTPEYPREQYF | TRBJ2-7 | NA | TRBV19 | few
TGTGCCAGCAGCCACGGGATTCTAACTGAGGAGATATACGGCTACACCTTC | CASSHGILTEEIYGYTF | TRBJ1-2 | NA | TRBV9 | few
TGTGCCAGCAGCTTAGCTTCGTCGGACCCGAACTCTGGAAACACCATATATTTT | CASSLASSDPNSGNTIYF | TRBJ1-3 | NA | TRBV7-9 | NA
TGTGCCAGCAGCTTTAATCCGTATGGCTACACCTTC | CASSFNPYGYTF | TRBJ1-2 | NA | TRBV7-8 | NA
TGTGCCAGCAGCCAAGGGCAGCGGGGGGGCCCAGAGACCCAGTACTTC | CASSQGQRGGPETQYF | TRBJ2-5 | TRBD2 | TRBV4-2 | NA
TGTGCCAGCAGTTTATCGTCAGGAACCTCCTACGAGCAGTACTTC | CASSLSSGTSYEQYF | TRBJ2-7 | NA | TRBV27 | NA
TGTGCCAGCAGTTCTTGGGGTGGGAAGACCCAGTACTTC | CASSSWGGKTQYF | TRBJ2-5 | NA | TRBV6-5 | few
TGTGCCAGCACCTTGGGGGGGCATTCGACCCAGTACTTC | CASTLGGHSTQYF | TRBJ2-5 | NA | TRBV11-2 | NA
TGTGCCAGCAGCCCTAGGGTAGGGATGTACGAGCAGTACTTC | CASSPRVGMYEQYF | TRBJ2-7 | NA | TRBV13 | NA
TGCGCCAGCAGCCCCTGGACAGGGGCTTACACTAGCTCCTACAATGAGCAGTTCTTC | CASSPWTGAYTSSYNEQFF | TRBJ2-1 | TRBD1 | TRBV5-1 | NA
TGTGCCAGCAGCTTAGGCGGGGGGGCTTTCAGTGACACGCAGTATTTT | CASSLGGGAFSDTQYF | TRBJ2-3 | TRBD2 | TRBV7-3 | NA
TGTGCCAGCAGCGCGGACAGGAGATATGGCTACACCTTC | CASSADRRYGYTF | TRBJ1-2 | TRBD1 | TRBV7-2 | NA
TGTGCCAGCTCGCGAAGAGAGGGACGGATGAACACTGAAGCTTTCTTT | CASSRREGRMNTEAFF | TRBJ1-1 | NA | TRBV18 | NA
TGTGCCAGCTCACCAGGCGCCGCAAGTAGTGGAAATGAGCAGTTCTTC | CASSPGAASSGNEQFF | TRBJ2-1 | NA | TRBV18 | NA
TGCGCCAGCAGCTTGCAGGGAGAGAGCACCGGGGAGCTGTTTTTT | CASSLQGESTGELFF | TRBJ2-2 | NA | TRBV5-1 | once
TGTGCCAGCAGTTCCGGGACAGCGAACACCGGGGAGCTGTTTTTT | CASSSGTANTGELFF | TRBJ2-2 | TRBD1 | TRBV27 | NA
TGTGCCAGCAGCGCCGGGACAGGGGGCAGTAATCAGCCCCAGCATTTT | CASSAGTGGSNQPQHF | TRBJ1-5 | TRBD1 | TRBV7-2 | NA
TGTGCCACCCCCCCGGACAGGGCAGCCAAAAACATTCAGTACTTC | CATPPDRAAKNIQYF | TRBJ2-4 | NA | TRBV21-1 | once
TGTGCCAGCAGCCGGGACGGGTCCGGTGGCTACACCTTC | CASSRDGSGGYTF | TRBJ1-2 | NA | TRBV9 | NA
TGTGCCAGCAGCTTAGTAGAGACCCAGTACTTC | CASSLVETQYF | TRBJ2-5 | NA | TRBV7-9 | NA
TGTGCCAGCAGTTTACCCGGGGAAGCAAATTCACCCCTCCACTTT | CASSLPGEANSPLHF | TRBJ1-6 | NA | TRBV28 | NA
TGTGCCAGCAGCGTAGACTTGGAGGATGAGCAGTTCTTC | CASSVDLEDEQFF | TRBJ2-1 | NA | TRBV9 | once
TGTGCCAGCAACGAACAGGGGTGGTACAATGAGCAGTTCTTC | CASNEQGWYNEQFF | TRBJ2-1 | TRBD1 | TRBV28 | NA
TGTGCCAGCTCACCCGGGACAGCTGGAAACACCATATATTTT | CASSPGTAGNTIYF | TRBJ1-3 | TRBD1 | TRBV18 | NA
TGCGCCAGCAGCTACCGGGCCCTGGGCACTGAAGCTTTCTTT | CASSYRALGTEAFF | TRBJ1-1 | NA | TRBV5-1 | NA
TGTGCCAGCAGCTTGGTGGGAAGCACTGAAGCTTTCTTT | CASSLVGSTEAFF | TRBJ1-1 | NA | TRBV5-6 | NA
TGTGCCAGCAGAAATCACAGGGGCACCGGGGAGCTGTTTTTT | CASRNHRGTGELFF | TRBJ2-2 | TRBD1 | TRBV5-4 | NA
TGTGCCATCAGCGGAATGAGGGACTTC | CAISGMRDF | TRBJ2-7 | NA | TRBV10-3 | NA
TGTGCCAGCAGCTCCCGGACAGACACAGATACGCAGTATTTT | CASSSRTDTDTQYF | TRBJ2-3 | NA | TRBV5-4 | once
TGTGCCAGCCGAACAACGGGACAGTCGTTTTCACCCCTCCACTTT | CASRTTGQSFSPLHF | TRBJ1-6 | TRBD1 | TRBV11-2 | NA
TGTGCCAGCAGCCCTGGTTGGCAGGGGGACAATGAGCAGTTCTTC | CASSPGWQGDNEQFF | TRBJ2-1 | TRBD1 | TRBV5-4 | NA
TGTGCCAGCAGCCCTAGGGTCGCAGCTAGCGGGTCTAATGAGCAGTTCTTC | CASSPRVAASGSNEQFF | TRBJ2-1 | TRBD2 | TRBV7-9 | few